This TCR beta chain emerged from a study of blood T cell repertoires in COVID-19. The CDR3 spans 13 residues. V lost 6 bases, J lost 9 bases, and 3 bases stayed unmatched. The method was immunoSEQ multiplex PCR; TCRdb's version includes in-frame clones alone and lacks a portion of them. The sample shows 250,000 to 350,000 clones, roughly 89% of them seen only once. The clonotype originates from a woman between 18 and 29 years old who had recovered from COVID-19. The chain joins TRBV12-3 or TRBV12-4 to TRBJ1-6; 9 nucleotides match TRBD1. What was sequenced was PBMCs or T cells enriched from blood (not recorded which). CDR3 amino acids: CASSGQGRSPLHF. CDR3 DNA: TGTGCCAGCAGCGGACAGGGGCGTTCACCCCTCCACTTT.